These 2 T cell receptor beta chains came from one sample sequenced in a study of CD8+CD57+ T cells in acquired aplastic anemia. The authors sequenced patients whose flow cytometry had shown CD8+CD57+ cell expansion. Genomic DNA templated the TCR beta VDJ and CDR3 profiling. One entry per CDR3 protein, called by TCRdb with MiXCR from the reads. The sample gives a few hundred thousand distinct CDR3 sequences, roughly 50% of which show up once; 20% is in the top ten. Material: sorted CD4+, CD8+, or CD8+CD57+ T cells (not recorded which) from PBMCs. Receptors originate from a human donor with aplastic anemia.

As concerns this clonotype: This may arise from a read error, as a much more abundant clone is one base away. The chain uses TRBV4-1 and TRBJ1-5; D ambiguous. This CDR3 contains 16 residues. Germline CDR1 reads MGHRA; CDR2 reads YSYEKL. V lost 1 base and J lost 0, with 10 bases in between. The CDR3 DNA sequence: TGCGCCAGCAGCCAAGTGGAGGGTTATAGCAATCAGCCCCAGCATTTT. As protein: CASSQVEGYSNQPQHF.

With respect to this clonotype: One end of the junction fails to match germline, which may point to a read error. The chain links TRBV10-3 to TRBJ2-5; D is unclear. CDR3 length: 14 amino acids. Germline CDR1 and CDR2: ENHRY and SYGVKD. The CDR3 nucleotides are TGTGCCAGCAGTGAGTCAGCCACCCAAGAGACCCAGTACTTC. Amino acid sequence: CASSESATQETQYF.